The entry below describes one T cell receptor beta chain. Its target antigen remains unknown. Nothing much larger sits one base from this clone, and base qualities are not available. The sample belongs to a study of T-cell reconstitution after alpha-beta-depleted transplantation in children (TCRdb year 2016). With regard to the full study: T-cell immune reconstitution after TCRalphabeta/CD19-depleted allogeneic hematopoietic cell transplantation in children was quantitatively tracked in the study by means of TCR repertoire profiling.

The CDR3, from cysteine to phenylalanine, totals 16 residues. Just the 48-base CDR3 DNA is kept, in frame starting at base 1. Reading the germline V gene gives CDR1 SGHRS and CDR2 YFSETQ. V ends up 0 bases short and J 4 bases short, with an unmatched junction base count of 4. Receptor amplification or capture employed PCR. The sequencer was an Illumina HiSeq 2500. TCR libraries were prepared with molecular barcoding, using unique molecular identifiers to normalize TCRbeta repertoire quantification. TCRdb reran the public reads through fastp at Q25 and MiXCR, keeping productive beta chains. Every entry covers one CDR3 protein and lists the most common genes and DNA from its rows. Within this sample are hundreds of thousands of distinct CDR3 sequences, with around 18% of them counted one time only. The leading ten clones occupy 3% to 4% of the sample.

The sequenced sample was PBMCs from the stem cell graft donor, obtained from the stem cell graft. The origin of this receptor is a human donor who donated a stem cell graft to a child with acute lymphoblastic leukemia. The receptor chain draws on TRBV5-1 and TRBJ2-2, with 9 bases in between that match TRBD2. The CDR3 protein is CASSLAPSGTTGELFF. Here is the DNA: TGCGCCAGCAGCTTGGCTCCTAGCGGGACCACCGGGGAGCTGTTTTTT.